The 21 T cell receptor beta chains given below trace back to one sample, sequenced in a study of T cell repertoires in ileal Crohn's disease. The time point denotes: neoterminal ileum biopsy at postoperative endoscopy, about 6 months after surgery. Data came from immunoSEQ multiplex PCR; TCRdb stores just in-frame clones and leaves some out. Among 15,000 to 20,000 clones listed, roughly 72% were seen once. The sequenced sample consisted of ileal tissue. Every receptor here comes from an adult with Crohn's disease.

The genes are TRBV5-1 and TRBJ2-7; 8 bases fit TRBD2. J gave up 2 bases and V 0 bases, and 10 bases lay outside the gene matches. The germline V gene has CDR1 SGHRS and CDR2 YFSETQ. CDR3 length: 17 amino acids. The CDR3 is CASSLVGGIAGTYEQYF. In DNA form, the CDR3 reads TGCGCCAGCAGCTTGGTAGGTGGAATAGCGGGAACCTACGAGCAGTACTTC.

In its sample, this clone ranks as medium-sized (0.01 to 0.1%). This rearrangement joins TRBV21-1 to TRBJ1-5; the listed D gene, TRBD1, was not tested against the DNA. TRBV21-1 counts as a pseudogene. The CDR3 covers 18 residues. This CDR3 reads CASSSRQGLADSNQPQHF. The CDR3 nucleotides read TGTGCCAGCAGCAGCAGACAGGGCTTAGCGGATAGCAATCAGCCCCAGCATTTT.

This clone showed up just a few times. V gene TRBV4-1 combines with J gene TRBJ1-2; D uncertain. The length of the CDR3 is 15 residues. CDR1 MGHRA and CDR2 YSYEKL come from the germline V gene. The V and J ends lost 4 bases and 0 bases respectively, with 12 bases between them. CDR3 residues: CASSLTRYPNYGYTF. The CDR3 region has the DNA TGCGCCAGCAGCCTTACCCGGTATCCTAACTATGGCTACACCTTC.

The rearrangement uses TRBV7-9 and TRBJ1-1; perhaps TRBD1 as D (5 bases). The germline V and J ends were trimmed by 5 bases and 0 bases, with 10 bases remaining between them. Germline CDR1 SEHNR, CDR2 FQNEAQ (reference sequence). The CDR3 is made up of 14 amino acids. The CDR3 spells CASSTGHLNTEAFF. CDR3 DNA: TGTGCCAGCAGCACTGGACACCTGAACACTGAAGCTTTCTTT. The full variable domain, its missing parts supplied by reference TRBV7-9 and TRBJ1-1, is DTGVSQNPRHKITKRGQNVTFRCDPISEHNRLYWYRQTLGQGPEFLTYFQNEAQLEKSRLLSDRFSAERPKGSFSTLEIQRTEQGDSAMYLCASSTGHLNTEAFFGQGTRLTVV.

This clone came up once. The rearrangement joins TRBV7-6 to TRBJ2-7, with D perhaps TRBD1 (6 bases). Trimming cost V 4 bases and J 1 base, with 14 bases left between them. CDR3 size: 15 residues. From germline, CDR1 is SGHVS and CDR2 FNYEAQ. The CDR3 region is CASSSSGTLSYEQYF. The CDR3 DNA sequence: TGTGCCAGCAGCTCTTCCGGGACATTGTCCTACGAGCAGTACTTC. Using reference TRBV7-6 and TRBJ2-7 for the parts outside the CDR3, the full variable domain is GAGVSQSPRYKVTKRGQDVALRCDPISGHVSLYWYRQALGQGPEFLTYFNYEAQQDKSGLPNDRFSAERPEGSISTLTIQRTEQRDSAMYRCASSSSGTLSYEQYFGPGTRLTVT.

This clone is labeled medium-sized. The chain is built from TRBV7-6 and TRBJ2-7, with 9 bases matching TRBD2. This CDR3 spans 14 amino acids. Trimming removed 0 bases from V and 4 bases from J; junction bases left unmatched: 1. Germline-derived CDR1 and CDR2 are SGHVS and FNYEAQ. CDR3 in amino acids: CASSLASGGYEQYF. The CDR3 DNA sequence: TGTGCCAGCAGCTTAGCTAGCGGGGGTTACGAGCAGTACTTC.

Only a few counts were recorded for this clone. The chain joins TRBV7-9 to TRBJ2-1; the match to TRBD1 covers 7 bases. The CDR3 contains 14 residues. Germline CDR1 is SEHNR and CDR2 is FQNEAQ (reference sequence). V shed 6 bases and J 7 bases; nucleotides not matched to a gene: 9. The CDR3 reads CASRRDSQVNEQFF. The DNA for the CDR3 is TGTGCCAGCAGAAGGGACAGTCAGGTTAATGAGCAGTTCTTC.

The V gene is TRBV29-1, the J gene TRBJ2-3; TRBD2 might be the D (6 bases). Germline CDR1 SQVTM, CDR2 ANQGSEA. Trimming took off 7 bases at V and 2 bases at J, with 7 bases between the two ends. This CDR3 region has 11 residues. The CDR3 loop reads CSADYTDTQYF. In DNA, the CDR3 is TGCAGCGCGGACTACACAGATACGCAGTATTTT.

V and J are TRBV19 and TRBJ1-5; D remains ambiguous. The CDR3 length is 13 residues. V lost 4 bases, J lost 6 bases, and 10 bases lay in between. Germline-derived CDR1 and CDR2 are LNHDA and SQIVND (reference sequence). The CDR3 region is CASSTGWAQPQHF. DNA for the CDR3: TGTGCCAGTAGTACGGGGTGGGCTCAGCCCCAGCATTTT.

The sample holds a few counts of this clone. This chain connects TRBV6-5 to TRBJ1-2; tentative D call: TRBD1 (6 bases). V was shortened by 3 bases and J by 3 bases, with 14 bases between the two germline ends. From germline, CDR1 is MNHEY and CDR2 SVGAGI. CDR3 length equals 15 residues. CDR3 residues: CASSYVGGLHYGYTF. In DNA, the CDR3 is TGTGCCAGCAGTTATGTTGGGGGCTTACACTATGGCTACACCTTC.

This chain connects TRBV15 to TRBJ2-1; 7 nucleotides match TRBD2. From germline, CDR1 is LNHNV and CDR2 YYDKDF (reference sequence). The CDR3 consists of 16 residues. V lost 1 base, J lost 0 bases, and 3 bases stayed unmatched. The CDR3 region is CATSRVTGGSYNEQFF. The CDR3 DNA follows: TGTGCCACCAGCAGAGTCACGGGAGGCTCCTACAATGAGCAGTTCTTC.

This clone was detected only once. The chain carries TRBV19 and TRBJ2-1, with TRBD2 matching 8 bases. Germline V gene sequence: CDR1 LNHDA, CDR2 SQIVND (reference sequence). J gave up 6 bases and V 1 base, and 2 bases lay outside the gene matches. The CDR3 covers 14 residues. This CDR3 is CASSIALAANEQFF. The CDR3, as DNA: TGTGCCAGTAGTATAGCACTAGCGGCCAATGAGCAGTTCTTC. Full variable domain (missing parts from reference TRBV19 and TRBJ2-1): DGGITQSPKYLFRKEGQNVTLSCEQNLNHDAMYWYRQDPGQGLRLIYYSQIVNDFQKGDIAEGYSVSREKKESFPLTVTSAQKNPTAFYLCASSIALAANEQFFGPGTRLTVL.

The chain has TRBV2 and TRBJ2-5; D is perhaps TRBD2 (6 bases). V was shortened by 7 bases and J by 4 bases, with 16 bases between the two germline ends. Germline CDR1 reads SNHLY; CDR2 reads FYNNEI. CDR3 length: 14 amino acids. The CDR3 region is CASIMGGSGETQYF. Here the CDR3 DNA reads TGTGCCAGCATTATGGGGGGATCGGGAGAGACCCAGTACTTC.

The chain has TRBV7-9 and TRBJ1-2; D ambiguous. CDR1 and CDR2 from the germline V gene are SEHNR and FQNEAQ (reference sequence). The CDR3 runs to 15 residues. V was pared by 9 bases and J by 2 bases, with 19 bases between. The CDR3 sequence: CASGRDLRRNYGYTF. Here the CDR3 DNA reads TGTGCCAGTGGCCGAGACCTAAGGCGGAACTATGGCTACACCTTC.

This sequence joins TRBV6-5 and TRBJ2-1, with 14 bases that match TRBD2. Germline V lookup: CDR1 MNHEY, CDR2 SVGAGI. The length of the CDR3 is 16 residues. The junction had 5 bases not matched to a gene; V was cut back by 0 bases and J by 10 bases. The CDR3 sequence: CASSYSGLAGGKEQFF. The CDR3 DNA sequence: TGTGCCAGCAGTTACTCCGGACTAGCGGGAGGAAAGGAGCAGTTCTTC.

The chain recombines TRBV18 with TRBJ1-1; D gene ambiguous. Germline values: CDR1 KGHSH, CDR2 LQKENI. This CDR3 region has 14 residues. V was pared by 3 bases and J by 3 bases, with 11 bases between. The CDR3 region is CASSPFGRDTEAFF. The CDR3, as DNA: TGTGCCAGCTCACCTTTCGGGCGGGACACTGAAGCTTTCTTT.

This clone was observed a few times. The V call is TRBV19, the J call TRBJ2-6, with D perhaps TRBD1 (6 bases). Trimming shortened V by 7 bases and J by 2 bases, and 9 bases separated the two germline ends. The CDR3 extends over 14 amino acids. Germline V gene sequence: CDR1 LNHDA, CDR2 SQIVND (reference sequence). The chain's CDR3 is CASTQGTGANVLTF. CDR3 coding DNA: TGTGCCAGTACCCAGGGGACTGGGGCCAACGTCCTGACTTTC.

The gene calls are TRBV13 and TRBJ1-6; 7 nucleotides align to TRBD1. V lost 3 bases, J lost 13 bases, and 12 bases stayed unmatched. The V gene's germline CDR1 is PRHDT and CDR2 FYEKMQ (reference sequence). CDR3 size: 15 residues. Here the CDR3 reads CASSFDRARPVPLHF. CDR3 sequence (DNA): TGTGCCAGCAGCTTCGACAGGGCTAGACCCGTGCCCCTCCACTTT.

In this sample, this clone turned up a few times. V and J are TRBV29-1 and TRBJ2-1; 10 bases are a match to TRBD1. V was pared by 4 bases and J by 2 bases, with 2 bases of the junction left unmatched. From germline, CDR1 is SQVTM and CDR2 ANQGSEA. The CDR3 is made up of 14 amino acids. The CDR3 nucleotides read TGCAGCGTTGTTGGACAGGGGGCCTACAATGAGCAGTTCTTC. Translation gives CSVVGQGAYNEQFF.

CDR3 sequence (DNA): TGTGCCAGCAGCTTAGCGCCGATGGCCCTCCTTGAAAAACTGTTTTTT. It yields the protein CASSLAPMALLEKLFF. The V gene is TRBV7-8, the J gene TRBJ1-4; D remains ambiguous. Germline V CDR1 and CDR2: SGHVS, FQNEAQ. Trimming removed 0 bases from V and 7 bases from J, with 15 bases in between. CDR3 length equals 16 residues.

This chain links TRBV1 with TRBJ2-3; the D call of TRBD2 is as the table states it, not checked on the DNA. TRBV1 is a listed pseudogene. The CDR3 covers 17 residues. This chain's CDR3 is CTSSPSGVHLSTDTQYF. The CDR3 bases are TGCACCAGCAGCCCTAGCGGGGTACACCTGAGCACAGATACGCAGTATTTT.